This TCR beta chain was sequenced for a study of graft-versus-host responses after intestinal transplantation. Across the study: Transplants were multivisceral, liver-intestinal, or isolated intestinal. The whole recipient group had anti-thymocyte globulin induction followed by tacrolimus and steroids for two to three years.

The CDR3 runs 14 residues. Germline CDR1 is MDHEN and CDR2 is SYDVKM. The V and J ends lost 5 bases and 5 bases, in that order; junction bases with no gene match: 6. General study points: Those patients showing graft-donor T cell macrochimerism displayed high graft-versus-host to host-versus-graft clonal ratios in allografts. Early HvG declines after transplant were associated with peak circulating GvH clone levels.

Remarks on this clone: Its specificity is unknown.

Profiling relied on immunoSEQ multiplex PCR, and the TCRdb table lists in-frame clones only, not all of them. This table holds tens of thousands of clones, 90% to 95% found once. The clonotype was recovered from a human donor who was the organ donor for an intestinal transplant. The genes are TRBV28 and TRBJ1-1, with 9 bases fitting TRBD1. Sample: unstimulated CD8+ T cells sorted from spleen or lymph node cells, taken before transplant. The CDR3 DNA sequence: TGTGCCAGCAGTGAACGGACAGGGGATACTGAAGCTTTCTTT. Its protein is CASSERTGDTEAFF.